This T cell receptor (beta chain) was sequenced during a study of cytomegalovirus exposure and HLA in healthy donors. The PCR contained 60 Vbeta and 13 Jbeta primers. Assay: immunoSEQ multiplex PCR; the TCRdb copy retains only in-frame clones and omits some. The table shows fewer than 200,000 clones, with less than 90% occurring only once. Germline lookup yields CDR1 SGHTA and CDR2 FQGTGA. The length of the CDR3 is 13 residues. Trimming left V 1 base short and J 8 bases short, with 9 bases between. The chain carries TRBV7-3 and TRBJ2-1; D possibly corresponds to TRBD1 (6 bases). Sequenced material: PBMCs. The receptor's source is a woman in her fifties or sixties in good health and CMV-seropositive. The CDR3 bases are TGTGCCAGCAGCTTAAGCAGGGGCGATGAGCAGTTCTTC. This translates into CASSLSRGDEQFF.